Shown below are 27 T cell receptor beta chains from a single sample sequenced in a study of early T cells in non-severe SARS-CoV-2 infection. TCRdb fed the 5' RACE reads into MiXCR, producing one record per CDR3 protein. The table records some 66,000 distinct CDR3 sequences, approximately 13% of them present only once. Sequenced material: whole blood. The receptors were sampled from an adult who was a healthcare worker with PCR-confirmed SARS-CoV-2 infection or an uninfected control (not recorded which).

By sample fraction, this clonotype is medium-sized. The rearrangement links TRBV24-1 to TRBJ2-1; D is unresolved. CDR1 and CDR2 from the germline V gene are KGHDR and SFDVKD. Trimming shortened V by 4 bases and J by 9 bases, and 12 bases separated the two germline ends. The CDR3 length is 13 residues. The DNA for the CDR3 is TGTGCCACCAGTGACCTGTTCCTGTCTGAGCAGTTCTTC. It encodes CATSDLFLSEQFF.

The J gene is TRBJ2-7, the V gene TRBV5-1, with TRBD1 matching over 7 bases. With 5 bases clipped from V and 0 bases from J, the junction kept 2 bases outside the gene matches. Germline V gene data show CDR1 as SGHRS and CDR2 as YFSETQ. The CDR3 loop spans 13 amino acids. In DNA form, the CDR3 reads TGCGCCAGCAGTGGGACAGTCTCCTACGAGCAGTACTTC. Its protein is CASSGTVSYEQYF.

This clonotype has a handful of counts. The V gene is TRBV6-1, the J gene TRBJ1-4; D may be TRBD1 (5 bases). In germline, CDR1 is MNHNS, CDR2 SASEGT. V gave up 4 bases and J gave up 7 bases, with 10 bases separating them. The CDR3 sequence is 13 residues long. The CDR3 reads CASSGLQGEKLFF. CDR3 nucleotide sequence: TGTGCCAGCAGTGGTCTCCAGGGTGAAAAACTGTTTTTT.

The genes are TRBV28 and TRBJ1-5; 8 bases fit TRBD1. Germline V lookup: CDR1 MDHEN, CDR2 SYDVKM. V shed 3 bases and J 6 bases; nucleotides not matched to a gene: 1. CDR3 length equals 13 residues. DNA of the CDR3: TGTGCCAGCAGTTTCACAGGGGGTCAGCCCCAGCATTTT. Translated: CASSFTGGQPQHF.

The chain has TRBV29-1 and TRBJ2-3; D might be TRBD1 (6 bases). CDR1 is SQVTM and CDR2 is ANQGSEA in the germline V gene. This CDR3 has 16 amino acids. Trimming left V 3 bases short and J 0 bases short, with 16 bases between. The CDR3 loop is CSVDGLQGISTDTQYF. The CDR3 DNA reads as TGCAGCGTTGATGGATTACAGGGTATCAGCACAGATACGCAGTATTTT.

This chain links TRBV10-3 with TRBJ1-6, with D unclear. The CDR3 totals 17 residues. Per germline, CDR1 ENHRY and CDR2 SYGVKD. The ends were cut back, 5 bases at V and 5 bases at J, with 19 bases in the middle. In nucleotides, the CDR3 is TGTGCCATCAGTCCGAAATCGATCGGCAGGAATAATTCACCCCTCCACTTT. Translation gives CAISPKSIGRNNSPLHF.

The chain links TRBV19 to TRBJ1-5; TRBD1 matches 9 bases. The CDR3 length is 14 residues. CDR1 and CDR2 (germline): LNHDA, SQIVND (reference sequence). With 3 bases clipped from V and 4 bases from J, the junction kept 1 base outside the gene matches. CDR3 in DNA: TGTGCCAGTAGTATCGGGACAGGGAATCAGCCCCAGCATTTT. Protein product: CASSIGTGNQPQHF. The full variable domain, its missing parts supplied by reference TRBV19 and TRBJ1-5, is DGGITQSPKYLFRKEGQNVTLSCEQNLNHDAMYWYRQDPGQGLRLIYYSQIVNDFQKGDIAEGYSVSREKKESFPLTVTSAQKNPTAFYLCASSIGTGNQPQHFGDGTRLSIL.

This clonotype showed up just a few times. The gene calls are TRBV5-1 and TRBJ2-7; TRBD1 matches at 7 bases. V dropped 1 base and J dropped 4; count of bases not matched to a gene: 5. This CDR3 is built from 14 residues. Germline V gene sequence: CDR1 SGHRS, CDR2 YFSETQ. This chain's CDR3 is CASSLRAGGYEQYF. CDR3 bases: TGCGCCAGCAGCTTGAGGGCAGGGGGATACGAGCAGTACTTC.

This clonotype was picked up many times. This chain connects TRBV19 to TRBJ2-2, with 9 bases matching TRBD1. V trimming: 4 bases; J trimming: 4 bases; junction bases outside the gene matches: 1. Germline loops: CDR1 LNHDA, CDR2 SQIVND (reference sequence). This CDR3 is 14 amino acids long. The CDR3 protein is CASSKTGGTGELFF. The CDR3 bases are TGTGCCAGTAGTAAGACAGGGGGCACCGGGGAGCTGTTTTTT.

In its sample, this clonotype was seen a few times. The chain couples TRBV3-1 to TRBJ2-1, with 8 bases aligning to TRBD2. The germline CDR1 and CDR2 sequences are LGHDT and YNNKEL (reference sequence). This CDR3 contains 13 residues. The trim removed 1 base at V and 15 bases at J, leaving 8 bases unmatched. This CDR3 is CASSQGFSGKLFF. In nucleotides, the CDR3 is TGTGCCAGCAGCCAAGGTTTTAGCGGGAAGTTGTTCTTC.

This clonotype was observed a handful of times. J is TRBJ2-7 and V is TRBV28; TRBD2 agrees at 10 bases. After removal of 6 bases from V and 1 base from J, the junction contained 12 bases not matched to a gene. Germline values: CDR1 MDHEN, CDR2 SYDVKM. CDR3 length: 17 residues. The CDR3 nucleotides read TGTGCCAGCAGGGGAGTGGCTAGCGGGAGACCTTCCTACGAGCAGTACTTC. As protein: CASRGVASGRPSYEQYF.

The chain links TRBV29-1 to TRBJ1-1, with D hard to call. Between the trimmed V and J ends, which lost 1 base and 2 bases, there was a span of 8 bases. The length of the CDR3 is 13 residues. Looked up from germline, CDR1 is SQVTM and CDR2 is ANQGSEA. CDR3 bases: TGCAGCGTTGAAGTCAAGCGAAACACTGAAGCTTTCTTT. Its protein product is CSVEVKRNTEAFF.

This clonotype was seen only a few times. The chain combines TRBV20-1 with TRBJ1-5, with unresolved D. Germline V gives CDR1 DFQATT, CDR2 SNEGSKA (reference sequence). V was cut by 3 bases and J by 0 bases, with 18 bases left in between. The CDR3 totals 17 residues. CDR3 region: CSASTLMDLFSNQPQHF. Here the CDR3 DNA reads TGCAGTGCTAGTACTTTGATGGATCTATTTAGCAATCAGCCCCAGCATTTT.

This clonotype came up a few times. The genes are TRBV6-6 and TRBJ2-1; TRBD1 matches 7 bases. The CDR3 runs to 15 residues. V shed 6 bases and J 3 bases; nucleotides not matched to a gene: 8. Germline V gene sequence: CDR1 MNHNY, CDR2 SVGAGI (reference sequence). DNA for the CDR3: TGTGCCAGCAGGATCGACAGGGACCACTACAATGAGCAGTTCTTC. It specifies CASRIDRDHYNEQFF.

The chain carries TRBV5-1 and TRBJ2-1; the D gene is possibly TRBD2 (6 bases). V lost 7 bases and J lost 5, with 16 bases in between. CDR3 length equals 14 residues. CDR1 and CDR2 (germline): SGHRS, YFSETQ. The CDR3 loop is CASHRDLPHNEQFF. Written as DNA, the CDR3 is TGCGCCAGCCACCGGGACTTGCCTCACAATGAGCAGTTCTTC. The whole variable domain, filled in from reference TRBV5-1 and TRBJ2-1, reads KAGVTQTPRYLIKTRGQQVTLSCSPISGHRSVSWYQQTPGQGLQFLFEYFSETQRNKGNFPGRFSGRQFSNSRSEMNVSTLELGDSALYLCASHRDLPHNEQFFGPGTRLTVL.

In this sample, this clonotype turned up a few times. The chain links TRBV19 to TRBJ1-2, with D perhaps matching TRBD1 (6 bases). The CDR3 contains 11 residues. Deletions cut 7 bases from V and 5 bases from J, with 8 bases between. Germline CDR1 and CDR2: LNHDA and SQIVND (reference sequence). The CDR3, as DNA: TGTGCCAGTACTACAGGGTATGGCTACACCTTC. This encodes CASTTGYGYTF.

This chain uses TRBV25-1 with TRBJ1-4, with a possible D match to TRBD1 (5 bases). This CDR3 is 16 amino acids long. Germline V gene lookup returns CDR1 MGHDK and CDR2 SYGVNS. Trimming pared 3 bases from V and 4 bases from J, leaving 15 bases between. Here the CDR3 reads CASSDKGLNHNEKLFF. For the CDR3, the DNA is TGTGCCAGCAGTGATAAGGGGCTCAATCATAATGAAAAACTGTTTTTT.

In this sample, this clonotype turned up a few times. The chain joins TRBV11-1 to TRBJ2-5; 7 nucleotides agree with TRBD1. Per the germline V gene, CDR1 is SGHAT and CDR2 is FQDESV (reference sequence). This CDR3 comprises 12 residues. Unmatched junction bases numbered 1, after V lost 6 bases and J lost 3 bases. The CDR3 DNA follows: TGTGCCAGCAGTACAGGGGAAGAGACCCAGTACTTC. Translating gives CASSTGEETQYF.

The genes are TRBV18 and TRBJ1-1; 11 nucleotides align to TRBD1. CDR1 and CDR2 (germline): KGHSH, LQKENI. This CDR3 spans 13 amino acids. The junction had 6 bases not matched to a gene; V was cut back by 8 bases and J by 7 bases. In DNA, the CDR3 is TGTGCCAGCCACGGACAGGGGGCCGTTGAAGCTTTCTTT. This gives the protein CASHGQGAVEAFF.

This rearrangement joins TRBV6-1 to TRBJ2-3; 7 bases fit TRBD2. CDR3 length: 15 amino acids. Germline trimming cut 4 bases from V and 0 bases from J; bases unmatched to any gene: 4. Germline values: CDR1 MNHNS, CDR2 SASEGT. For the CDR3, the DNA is TGTGCCAGCAGTGTTCTAGCGGCAAGCACAGATACGCAGTATTTT. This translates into CASSVLAASTDTQYF.

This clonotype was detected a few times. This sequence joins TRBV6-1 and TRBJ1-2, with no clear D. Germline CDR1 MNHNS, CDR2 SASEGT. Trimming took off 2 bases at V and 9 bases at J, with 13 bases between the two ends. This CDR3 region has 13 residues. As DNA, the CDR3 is TGTGCCAGCAGTGAACGCACAGCCCTCCGCTACACCTTC. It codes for CASSERTALRYTF.

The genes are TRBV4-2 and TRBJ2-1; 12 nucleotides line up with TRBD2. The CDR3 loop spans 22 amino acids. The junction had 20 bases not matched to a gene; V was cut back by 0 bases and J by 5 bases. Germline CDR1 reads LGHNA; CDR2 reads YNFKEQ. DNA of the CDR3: TGTGCCAGCAGCCAAGATACCCTAAGGACTAGCGGGACGTCAAGACTGAACAATGAGCAGTTCTTC. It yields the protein CASSQDTLRTSGTSRLNNEQFF.

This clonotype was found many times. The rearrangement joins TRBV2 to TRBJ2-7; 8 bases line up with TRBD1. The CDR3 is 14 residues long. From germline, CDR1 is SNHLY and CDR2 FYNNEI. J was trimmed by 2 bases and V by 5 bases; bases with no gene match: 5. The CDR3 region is CASSPRTGTYEQYF. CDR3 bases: TGTGCCAGCAGTCCCAGGACAGGGACCTACGAGCAGTACTTC. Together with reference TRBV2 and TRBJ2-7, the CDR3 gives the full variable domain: EPEVTQTPSHQVTQMGQEVILRCVPISNHLYFYWYRQILGQKVEFLVSFYNNEISEKSEIFDDQFSVERPDGSNFTLKIRSTKLEDSAMYFCASSPRTGTYEQYFGPGTRLTVT.

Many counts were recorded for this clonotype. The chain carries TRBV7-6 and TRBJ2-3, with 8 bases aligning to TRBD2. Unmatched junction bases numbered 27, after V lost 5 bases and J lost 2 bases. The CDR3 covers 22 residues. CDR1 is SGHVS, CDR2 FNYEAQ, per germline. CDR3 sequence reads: CASSIQPSLGWKRETPTDTQYF. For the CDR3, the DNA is TGTGCCAGCAGCATCCAGCCCTCCCTTGGGTGGAAGCGGGAGACCCCCACAGATACGCAGTATTTT.

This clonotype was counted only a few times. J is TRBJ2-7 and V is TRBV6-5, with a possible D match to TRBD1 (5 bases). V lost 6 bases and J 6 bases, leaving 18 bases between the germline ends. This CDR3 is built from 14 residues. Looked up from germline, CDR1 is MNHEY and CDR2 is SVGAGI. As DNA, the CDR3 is TGTGCCAGCAGCCAGACAGATTACCAAGTCGAGCAGTACTTC. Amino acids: CASSQTDYQVEQYF.

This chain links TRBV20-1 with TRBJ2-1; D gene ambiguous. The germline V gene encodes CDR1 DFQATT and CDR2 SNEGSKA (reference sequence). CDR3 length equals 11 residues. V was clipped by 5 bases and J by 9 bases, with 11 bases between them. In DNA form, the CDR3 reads TGCAGTGCTCCCCTAAGGAGTGAGCAGTTCTTC. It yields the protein CSAPLRSEQFF.

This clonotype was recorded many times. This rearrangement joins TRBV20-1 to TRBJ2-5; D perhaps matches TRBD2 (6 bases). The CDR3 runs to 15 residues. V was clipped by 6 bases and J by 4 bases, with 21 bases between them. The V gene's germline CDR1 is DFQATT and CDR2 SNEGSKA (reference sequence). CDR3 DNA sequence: TGCAGTGCCCACGAAGGAGGGAGAGGCGGAGAGACCCAGTACTTC. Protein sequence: CSAHEGGRGGETQYF.